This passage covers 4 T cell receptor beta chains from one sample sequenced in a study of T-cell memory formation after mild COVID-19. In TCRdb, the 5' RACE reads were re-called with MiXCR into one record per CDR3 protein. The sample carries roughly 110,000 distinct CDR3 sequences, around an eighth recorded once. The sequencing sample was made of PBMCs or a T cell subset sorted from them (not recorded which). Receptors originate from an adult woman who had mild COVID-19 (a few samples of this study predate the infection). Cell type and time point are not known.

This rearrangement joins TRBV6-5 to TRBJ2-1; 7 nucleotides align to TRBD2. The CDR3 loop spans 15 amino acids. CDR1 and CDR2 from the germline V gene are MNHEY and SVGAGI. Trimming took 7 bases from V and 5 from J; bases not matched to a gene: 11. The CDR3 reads CASTRDGLADNEQFF. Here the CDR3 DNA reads TGTGCCAGCACCCGAGATGGCCTAGCGGACAATGAGCAGTTCTTC.

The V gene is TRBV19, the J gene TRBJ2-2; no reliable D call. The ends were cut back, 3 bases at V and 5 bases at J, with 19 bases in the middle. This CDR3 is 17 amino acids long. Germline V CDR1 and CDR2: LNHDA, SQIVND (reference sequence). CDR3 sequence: CASSIMFWQSMTGELFF. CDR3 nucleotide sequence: TGTGCCAGTAGTATTATGTTTTGGCAGAGTATGACCGGGGAGCTGTTTTTT.

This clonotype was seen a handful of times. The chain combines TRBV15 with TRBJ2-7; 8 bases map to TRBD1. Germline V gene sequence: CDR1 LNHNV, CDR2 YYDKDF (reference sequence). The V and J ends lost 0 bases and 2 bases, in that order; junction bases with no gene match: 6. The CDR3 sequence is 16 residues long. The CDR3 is CATSRDRDRGPYEQYF. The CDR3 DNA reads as TGTGCCACCAGCAGAGATCGAGACAGGGGCCCCTACGAGCAGTACTTC.

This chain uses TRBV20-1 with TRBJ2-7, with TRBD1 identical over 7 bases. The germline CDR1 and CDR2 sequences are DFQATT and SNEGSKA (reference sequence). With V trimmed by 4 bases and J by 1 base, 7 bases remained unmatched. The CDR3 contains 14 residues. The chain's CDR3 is CSAKTGKGSYEQYF. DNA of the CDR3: TGCAGTGCTAAGACAGGGAAGGGTTCCTACGAGCAGTACTTC.